These T cell receptor beta chains were read from a single sample in a study of cytomegalovirus exposure and HLA in healthy donors. Here immunoSEQ multiplex PCR was the method, and the copy in TCRdb shows in-frame clones only, minus some. This table holds about 140,000 clones, roughly 80% found once. The sample was PBMCs. Source of these receptors: a female donor in good health and CMV-seronegative. Both conserved end residues are part of each CDR3. The D gene is left open where the match is weak. Clone size is not always given. Where it is, it says once, few, many or a class for expanded clones.

>-|TRBV4-1|TRBJ1-1|few
TGCGCCAGCAGCCAACCCTTAAAGGGGAAGACTGAAGCTTTCTTT
CASSQPLKGKTEAFF
>-|TRBV7-9|TRBJ2-1|-
TGTGCCAGCAGCTTAGCCACCCAGGGGCCCTACAATGAGCAGTTCTTC
CASSLATQGPYNEQFF
>-|TRBV6-5|TRBJ1-2|-
TGTGCCAGCAGGCCCCTCGCCAGGACTAACTATGGCTACACCTTC
CASRPLARTNYGYTF
>-|TRBV15|TRBJ2-7|-
TGTGCCACCAGCAGAGACTGGGGGGGCGCTAGTACCTACGAGCAGTACTTC
CATSRDWGGASTYEQYF
>-|TRBV7-9|TRBJ2-3|-
TGTGCCAGCAGCTCTGACTGGGCGGGTTCAACAGATACGCAGTATTTT
CASSSDWAGSTDTQYF
>TRBD2|TRBV27|TRBJ2-1|few
TGTGCCAGCAGTTTACGACTAGCGGGAGGGGGAGAGCAGTTCTTC
CASSLRLAGGGEQFF
>-|TRBV18|TRBJ1-2|-
TGTGCCAGCTCACCAATACAGGGATTCAATGGCTACACCTTC
CASSPIQGFNGYTF
>-|TRBV9|TRBJ2-5|-
TGTGCCAGCAGCGTAGCTCTGGGGGCCGCGGAGACCCAGTACTTC
CASSVALGAAETQYF
>TRBD2|TRBV5-1|TRBJ2-7|-
TGCGCCAGCAGCTTCGGAATTGCGGGAGAGGGTTATCACGAGCAGTACTTC
CASSFGIAGEGYHEQYF
>TRBD1|TRBV2|TRBJ1-5|-
TGTGCCAGCAGGGACAGGGCTCGAACTTACCATAATCAGCCCCAGCATTTT
CASRDRARTYHNQPQHF
>-|TRBV7-2|TRBJ1-6|-
TGTGCCAGCAGCTTAGATGGTTACAGGAGTTCACCCCTCCACTTT
CASSLDGYRSSPLHF
>-|TRBV30|TRBJ2-7|-
TGTGCCTACTCCCTGAGGGCTAGCGACTACGAGCAGTACTTC
CAYSLRASDYEQYF
>TRBD1|TRBV18|TRBJ1-1|once
TGTGCCAGCTCACCACTGCCAGGGGGGATCACTGAAGCTTTCTTT
CASSPLPGGITEAFF
>TRBD1|TRBV6-1|TRBJ2-5|once
TGTGCCAGCAGTACAGGGGGTTACCAAGAGACCCAGTACTTC
CASSTGGYQETQYF
>-|TRBV6-6|TRBJ1-6|once
TGTGCCAGCAGTTACAGCGATGGGAATTCACCCCTCCACTTT
CASSYSDGNSPLHF
>TRBD1|TRBV28|TRBJ2-5|-
TGTGCCAGCAGTCCTCTACTCGACAGGGGAAAGACCCAGTACTTC
CASSPLLDRGKTQYF